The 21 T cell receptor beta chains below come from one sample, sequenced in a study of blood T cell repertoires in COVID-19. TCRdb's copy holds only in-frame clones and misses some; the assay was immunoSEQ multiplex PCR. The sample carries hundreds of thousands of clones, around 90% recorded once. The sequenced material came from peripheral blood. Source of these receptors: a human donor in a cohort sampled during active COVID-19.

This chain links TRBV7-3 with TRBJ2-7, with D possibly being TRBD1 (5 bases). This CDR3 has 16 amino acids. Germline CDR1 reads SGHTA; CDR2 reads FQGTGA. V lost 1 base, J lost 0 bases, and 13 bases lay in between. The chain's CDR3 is CASSLKDRLVSYEQYF. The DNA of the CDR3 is TGTGCCAGCAGCTTAAAAGACAGACTCGTCTCCTACGAGCAGTACTTC.

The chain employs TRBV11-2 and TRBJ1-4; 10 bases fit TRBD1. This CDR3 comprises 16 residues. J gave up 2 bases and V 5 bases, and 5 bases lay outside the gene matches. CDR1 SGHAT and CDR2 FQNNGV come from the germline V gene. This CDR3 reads CASSPGTGVTNEKLFF. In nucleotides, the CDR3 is TGTGCCAGCAGCCCTGGGACAGGGGTCACTAATGAAAAACTGTTTTTT.

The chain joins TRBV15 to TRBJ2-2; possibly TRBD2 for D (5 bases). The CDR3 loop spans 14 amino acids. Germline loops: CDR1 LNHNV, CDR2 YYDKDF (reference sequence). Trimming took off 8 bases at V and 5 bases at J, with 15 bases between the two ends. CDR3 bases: TGTGCCACCTTTGAGGGTGGAAAAACCGGGGAGCTGTTTTTT. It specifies CATFEGGKTGELFF.

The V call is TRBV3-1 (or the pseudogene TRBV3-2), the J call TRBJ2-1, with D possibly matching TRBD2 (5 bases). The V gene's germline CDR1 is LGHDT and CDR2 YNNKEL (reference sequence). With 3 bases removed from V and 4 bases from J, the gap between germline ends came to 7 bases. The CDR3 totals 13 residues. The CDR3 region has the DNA TGTGCCAGCAGCCAGGGAGCGTACAATGAGCAGTTCTTC. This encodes CASSQGAYNEQFF.

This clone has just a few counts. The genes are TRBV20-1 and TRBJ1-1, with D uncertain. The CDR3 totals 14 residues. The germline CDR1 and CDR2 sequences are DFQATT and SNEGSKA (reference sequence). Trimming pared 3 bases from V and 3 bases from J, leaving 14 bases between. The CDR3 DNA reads TGCAGTGCTAGTTCGGTCAGCAGCGACACTGAAGCTTTCTTT. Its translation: CSASSVSSDTEAFF.

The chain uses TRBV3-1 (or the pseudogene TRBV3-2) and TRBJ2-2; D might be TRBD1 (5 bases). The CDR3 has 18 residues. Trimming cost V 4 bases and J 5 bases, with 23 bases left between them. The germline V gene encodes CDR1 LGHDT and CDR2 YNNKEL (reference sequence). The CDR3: CASSPPQGKLFLTGELFF. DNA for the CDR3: TGTGCCAGCAGCCCCCCTCAGGGAAAGCTCTTTTTAACCGGGGAGCTGTTTTTT.

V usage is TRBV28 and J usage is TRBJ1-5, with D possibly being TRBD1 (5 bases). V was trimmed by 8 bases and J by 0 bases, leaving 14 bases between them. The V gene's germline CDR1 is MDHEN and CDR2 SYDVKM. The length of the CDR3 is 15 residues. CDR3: CASAGYGGSNQPQHF. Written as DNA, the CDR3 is TGTGCCAGCGCGGGGTACGGGGGTAGCAATCAGCCCCAGCATTTT.

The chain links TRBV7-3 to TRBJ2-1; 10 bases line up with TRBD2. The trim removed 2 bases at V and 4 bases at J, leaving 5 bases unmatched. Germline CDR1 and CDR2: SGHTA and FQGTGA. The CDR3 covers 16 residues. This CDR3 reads CASSLYPSGGYNEQFF. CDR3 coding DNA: TGTGCCAGCAGCTTATATCCTAGCGGGGGATACAATGAGCAGTTCTTC. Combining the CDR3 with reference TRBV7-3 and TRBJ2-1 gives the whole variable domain GAGVSQTPSNKVTEKGKYVELRCDPISGHTALYWYRQSLGQGPEFLIYFQGTGAADDSGLPNDRFFAVRPEGSVSTLKIQRTERGDSAVYLCASSLYPSGGYNEQFFGPGTRLTVL.

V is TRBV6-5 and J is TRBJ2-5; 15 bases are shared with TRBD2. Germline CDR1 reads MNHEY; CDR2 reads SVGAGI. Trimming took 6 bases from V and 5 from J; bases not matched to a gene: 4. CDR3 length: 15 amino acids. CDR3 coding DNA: TGTGCCAGCAGCACCGGACTAGCGGGAGGGGAGACCCAGTACTTC. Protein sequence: CASSTGLAGGETQYF.

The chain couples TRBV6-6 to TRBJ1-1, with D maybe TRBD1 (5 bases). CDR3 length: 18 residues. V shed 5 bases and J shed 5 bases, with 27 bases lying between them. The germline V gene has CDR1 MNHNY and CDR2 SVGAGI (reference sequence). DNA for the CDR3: TGTGCCAGCAGTCGGGGGGGACCGGGGGTAAGTCGAGCAACTGAAGCTTTCTTT. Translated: CASSRGGPGVSRATEAFF.

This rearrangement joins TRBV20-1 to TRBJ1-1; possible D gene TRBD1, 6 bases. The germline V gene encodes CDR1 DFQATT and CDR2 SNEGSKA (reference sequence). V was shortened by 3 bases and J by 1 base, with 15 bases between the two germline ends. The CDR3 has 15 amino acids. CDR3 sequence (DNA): TGCAGTGCTAGTAAAATGGCAGGGGAGAACACTGAAGCTTTCTTT. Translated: CSASKMAGENTEAFF.

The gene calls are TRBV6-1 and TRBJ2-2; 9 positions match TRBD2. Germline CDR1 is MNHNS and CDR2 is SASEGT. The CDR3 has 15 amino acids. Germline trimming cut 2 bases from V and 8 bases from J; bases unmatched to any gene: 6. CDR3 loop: CASSELAGSPGELFF. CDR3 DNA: TGTGCCAGCAGTGAACTAGCGGGATCCCCGGGGGAGCTGTTTTTT.

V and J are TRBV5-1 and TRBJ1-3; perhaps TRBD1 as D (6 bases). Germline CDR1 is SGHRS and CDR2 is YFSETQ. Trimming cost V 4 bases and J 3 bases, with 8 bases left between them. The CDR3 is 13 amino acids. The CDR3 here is CASSPGVGNTIYF. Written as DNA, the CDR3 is TGCGCCAGCAGCCCAGGGGTTGGAAACACCATATATTTT.

Written as DNA, the CDR3 is TGTGCCTGGAGTGGCGGGATGGCCTACGAGCAGTACTTC. Protein: CAWSGGMAYEQYF. The chain joins TRBV30 to TRBJ2-7, with D perhaps matching TRBD2 (6 bases). The V and J ends lost 1 base and 2 bases respectively, with 9 bases between them. Germline V gives CDR1 GTSNPN, CDR2 SVGIG (reference sequence). This CDR3 region has 13 residues.

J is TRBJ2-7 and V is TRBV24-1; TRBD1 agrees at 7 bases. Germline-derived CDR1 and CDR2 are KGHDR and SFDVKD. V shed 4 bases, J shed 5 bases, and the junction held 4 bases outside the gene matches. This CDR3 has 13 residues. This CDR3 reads CATSDQTGNEQYF. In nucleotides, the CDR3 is TGTGCCACCAGTGACCAGACAGGGAACGAGCAGTACTTC.

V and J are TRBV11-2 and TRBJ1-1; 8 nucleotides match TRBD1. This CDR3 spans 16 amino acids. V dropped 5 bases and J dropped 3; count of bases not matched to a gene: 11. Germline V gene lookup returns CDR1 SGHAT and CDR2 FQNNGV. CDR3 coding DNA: TGTGCCAGCAGCCCAGGACAGGGCTTGGCGTACACTGAAGCTTTCTTT. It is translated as CASSPGQGLAYTEAFF.

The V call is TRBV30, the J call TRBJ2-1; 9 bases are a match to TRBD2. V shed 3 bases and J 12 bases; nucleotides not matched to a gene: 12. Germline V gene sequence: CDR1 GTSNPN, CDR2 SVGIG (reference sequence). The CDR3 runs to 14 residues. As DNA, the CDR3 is TGTGCCTGGAGCGCCGGGACTAGCTTCTTCTCGCAGTTCTTC. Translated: CAWSAGTSFFSQFF. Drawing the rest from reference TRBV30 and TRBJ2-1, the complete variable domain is SQTIHQWPATLVQPVGSPLSLECTVEGTSNPNLYWYRQAAGRGLQLLFYSVGIGQISSEVPQNLSASRPQDRQFILSSKKLLLSDSGFYLCAWSAGTSFFSQFFGPGTRLTVL.

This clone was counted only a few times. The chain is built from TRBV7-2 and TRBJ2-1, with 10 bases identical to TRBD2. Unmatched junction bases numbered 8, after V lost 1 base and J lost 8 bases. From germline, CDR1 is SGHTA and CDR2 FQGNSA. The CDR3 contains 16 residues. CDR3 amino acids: CASSLGASGSGYEQFF. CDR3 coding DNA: TGTGCCAGCAGCTTAGGGGCTAGCGGGAGTGGCTATGAGCAGTTCTTC.

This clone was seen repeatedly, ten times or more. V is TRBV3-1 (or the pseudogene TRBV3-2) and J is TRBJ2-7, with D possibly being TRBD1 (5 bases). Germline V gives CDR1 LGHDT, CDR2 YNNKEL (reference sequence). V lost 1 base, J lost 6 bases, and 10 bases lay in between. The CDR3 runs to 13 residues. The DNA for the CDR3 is TGTGCCAGCAGCCAAGGTTCAGGGTCCGAGCAGTACTTC. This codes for CASSQGSGSEQYF.

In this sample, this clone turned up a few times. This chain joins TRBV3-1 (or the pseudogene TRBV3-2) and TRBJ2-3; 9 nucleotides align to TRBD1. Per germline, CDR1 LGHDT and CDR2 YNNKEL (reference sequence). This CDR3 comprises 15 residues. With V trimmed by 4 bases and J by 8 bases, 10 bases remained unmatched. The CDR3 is CASSRTGQGRGTQYF. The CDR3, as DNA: TGTGCCAGCAGCCGCACGGGACAGGGACGTGGTACGCAGTATTTT.

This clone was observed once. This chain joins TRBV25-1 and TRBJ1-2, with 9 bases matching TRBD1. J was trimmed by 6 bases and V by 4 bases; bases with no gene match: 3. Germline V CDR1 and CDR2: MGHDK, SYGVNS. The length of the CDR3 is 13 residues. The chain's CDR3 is CASSAYRGHGYTF. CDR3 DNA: TGTGCCAGCAGTGCCTACAGGGGGCATGGCTACACCTTC.